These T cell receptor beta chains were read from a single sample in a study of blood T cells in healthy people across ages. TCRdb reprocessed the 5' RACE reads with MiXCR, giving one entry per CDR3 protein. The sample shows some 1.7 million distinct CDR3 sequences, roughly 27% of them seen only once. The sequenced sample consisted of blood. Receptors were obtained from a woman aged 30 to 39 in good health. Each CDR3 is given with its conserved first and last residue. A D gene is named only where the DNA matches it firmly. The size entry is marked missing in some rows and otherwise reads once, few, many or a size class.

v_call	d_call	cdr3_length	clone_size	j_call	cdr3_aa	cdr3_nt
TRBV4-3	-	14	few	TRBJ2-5	CASSQVGVGETQYF	TGCGCCAGCAGCCAAGTGGGAGTCGGGGAGACCCAGTACTTC
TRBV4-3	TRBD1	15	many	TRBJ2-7	CASSHGVTGNYEQYF	TGCGCCAGCAGCCATGGCGTGACAGGGAATTACGAGCAGTACTTC
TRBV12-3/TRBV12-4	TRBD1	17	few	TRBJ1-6	CASRPYGGGAGNSPLHF	TGTGCCAGCAGACCATACGGAGGGGGCGCGGGGAATTCACCCCTCCACTTT
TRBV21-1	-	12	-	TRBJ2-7	CASSSTRLRGYF	TGTGCCAGCAGCAGCACACGTCTCCGGGGGTACTTC
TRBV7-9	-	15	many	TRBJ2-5	CASSLATQPRETQYF	TGTGCCAGCAGCTTAGCGACACAGCCCAGAGAGACCCAGTACTTC
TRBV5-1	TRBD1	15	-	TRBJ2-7	CASSLAGDRPYEQYF	TGCGCCAGCAGCTTGGCAGGGGACAGGCCCTACGAGCAGTACTTC
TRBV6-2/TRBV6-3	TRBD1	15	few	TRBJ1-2	CASSDGQATNYGYTF	TGTGCCAGCAGTGACGGACAGGCGACTAACTATGGCTACACCTTC
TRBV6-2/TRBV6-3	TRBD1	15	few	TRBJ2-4	CASLEGGLEENIQYF	TGTGCCAGCCTCGAAGGGGGCTTGGAAGAAAACATTCAGTACTTC
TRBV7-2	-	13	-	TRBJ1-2	CASSASGPGAATF	TGTGCCAGCAGCGCCTCCGGGCCAGGGGCAGCCACCTTC
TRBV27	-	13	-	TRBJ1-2	CASSSDGPWGYTF	TGTGCCAGCAGTTCCGACGGGCCTTGGGGCTACACCTTC
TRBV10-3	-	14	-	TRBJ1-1	CAISESSGWTEAFF	TGTGCCATCAGTGAGTCTTCAGGGTGGACTGAAGCTTTCTTT
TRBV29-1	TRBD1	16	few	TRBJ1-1	CSVLRRDRLRGTEAFF	TGCAGCGTCTTACGCCGGGACAGGCTTAGGGGCACTGAAGCTTTCTTT
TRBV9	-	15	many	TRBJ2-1	CASSVAGRTYNEQFF	TGTGCCAGCAGCGTAGCGGGGAGGACCTACAATGAGCAGTTCTTC
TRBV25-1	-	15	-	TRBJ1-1	CASSEQDGMNTEAFF	TGTGCCAGCAGTGAACAAGACGGTATGAACACTGAAGCTTTCTTT
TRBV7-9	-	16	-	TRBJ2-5	CASSLGDTGSRWTQYF	TGTGCCAGCAGCTTAGGGGACACCGGGAGCAGATGGACCCAGTACTTC
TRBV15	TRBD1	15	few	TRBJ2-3	CATSSRTGGTDTQYF	TGTGCCACCAGCAGTCGGACAGGGGGCACAGATACGCAGTATTTT
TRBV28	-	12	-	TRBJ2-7	CASRPPWGEQYF	TGTGCCAGCAGGCCCCCTTGGGGCGAGCAGTACTTC
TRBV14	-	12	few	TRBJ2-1	CASSQEFNEQFF	TGTGCCAGCAGCCAAGAATTCAATGAGCAGTTCTTC
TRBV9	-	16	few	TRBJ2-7	CASSPPSTGQTYEQYF	TGTGCCAGCAGCCCCCCGTCCACGGGACAAACGTACGAGCAGTACTTC
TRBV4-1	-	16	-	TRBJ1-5	CASSQLPGESNQPQHF	TGCGCCAGCAGCCAACTTCCAGGGGAAAGCAATCAGCCCCAGCATTTT
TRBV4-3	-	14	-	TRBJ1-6	CASSQDTGLVPLHF	TGCGCCAGCAGCCAAGATACCGGCTTGGTTCCCCTCCACTTT
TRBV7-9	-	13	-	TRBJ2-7	CASSTLGAGEQYF	TGTGCCAGCAGCACCCTTGGGGCGGGGGAGCAGTACTTC
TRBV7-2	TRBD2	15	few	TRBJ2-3	CASSPTAGETDTQYF	TGTGCCAGCAGCCCCACAGCGGGAGAGACAGATACGCAGTATTTT
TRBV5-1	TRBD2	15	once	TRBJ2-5	CASSSQRGGEETQYF	TGCGCCAGCAGCTCCCAGCGGGGGGGCGAAGAGACCCAGTACTTC
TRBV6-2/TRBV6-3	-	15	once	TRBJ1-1	CASSQEGHSNTEAFF	TGTGCCAGCAGCCAGGAGGGCCATTCCAACACTGAAGCTTTCTTT
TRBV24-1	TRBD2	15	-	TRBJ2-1	CATSDSGTSGSRQFF	TGTGCCACCAGTGATTCGGGGACTAGCGGGAGTAGGCAGTTCTTC
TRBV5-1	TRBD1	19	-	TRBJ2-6	CASSSSRDRNRSGANVLTF	TGCGCCAGCAGCTCGTCCCGGGACAGGAACCGCTCTGGGGCCAACGTCCTGACTTTC
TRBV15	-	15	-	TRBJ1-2	CATSRRFYKGHGYTF	TGTGCCACCAGCAGAAGATTTTACAAGGGTCATGGCTACACCTTC
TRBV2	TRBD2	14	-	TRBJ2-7	CASTGKAGPYEQYF	TGTGCCAGCACGGGTAAAGCGGGACCTTACGAGCAGTACTTC
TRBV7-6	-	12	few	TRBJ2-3	CASGLRGDTQYF	TGTGCCAGCGGATTACGGGGAGATACGCAGTATTTT
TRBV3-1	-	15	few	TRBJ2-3	CASSQVGGPPDTQYF	TGTGCCAGCAGCCAAGTGGGGGGCCCCCCAGATACGCAGTATTTT
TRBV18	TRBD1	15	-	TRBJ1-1	CASSPIGTGSTEAFF	TGTGCCAGCTCACCAATCGGGACAGGGAGTACTGAAGCTTTCTTT
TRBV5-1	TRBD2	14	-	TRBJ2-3	CASSQTSGGDTQYF	TGCGCCAGCAGCCAGACTAGCGGGGGTGATACGCAGTATTTT
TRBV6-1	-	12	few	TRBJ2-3	CTSSGPGPRKYF	TGTACCAGCAGCGGACCCGGGCCTCGCAAGTATTTT
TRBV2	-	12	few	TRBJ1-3	CASRVAGNTIYF	TGTGCCAGCAGGGTAGCGGGAAACACCATATATTTT
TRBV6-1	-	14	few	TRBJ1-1	CASSAGWGNTEAFF	TGTGCCAGCAGTGCTGGGTGGGGGAACACTGAAGCTTTCTTT
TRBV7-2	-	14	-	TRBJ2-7	CASSTRGDYNEQYF	TGTGCCAGCAGCACCCGGGGTGATTACAATGAGCAGTACTTC
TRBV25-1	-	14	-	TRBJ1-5	CASRENSHNQPQHF	TGTGCCAGCAGGGAAAACAGCCACAATCAGCCCCAGCATTTT
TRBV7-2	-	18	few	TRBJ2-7	CASSLASGSGLGPYEQYF	TGTGCCAGCAGCTTAGCGTCAGGATCGGGACTGGGGCCCTACGAGCAGTACTTC
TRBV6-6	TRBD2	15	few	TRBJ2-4	CASSSSSGFYNEQYF	TGTGCCAGCAGCTCCTCTAGCGGGTTCTACAATGAGCAGTACTTC
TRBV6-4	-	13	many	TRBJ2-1	CASSVTGRNEQFF	TGTGCCAGCAGTGTTACAGGGAGGAATGAGCAGTTCTTC
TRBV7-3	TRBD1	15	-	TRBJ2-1	CASSSGTGLRNEQFF	TGTGCCAGCAGTTCCGGGACAGGGCTCAGGAATGAGCAGTTCTTC
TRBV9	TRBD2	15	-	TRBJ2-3	CANSPSGGWTDTQYF	TGTGCCAACAGCCCTAGCGGGGGGTGGACAGATACGCAGTATTTT
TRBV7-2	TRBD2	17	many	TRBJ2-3	CASSLARLAGNTDTQYF	TGTGCCAGCAGCTTAGCGCGACTAGCGGGCAACACAGATACGCAGTATTTT
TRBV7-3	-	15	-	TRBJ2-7	CASSLTEGSPYEQYF	TGTGCCAGCAGCTTAACAGAGGGGTCCCCCTACGAGCAGTACTTC
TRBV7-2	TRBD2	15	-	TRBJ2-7	CASSRETSGIYEQYF	TGTGCCAGCAGCCGAGAGACTAGCGGGATCTACGAGCAGTACTTC
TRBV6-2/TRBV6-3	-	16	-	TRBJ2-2	CASSFQGGGPTGELFF	TGTGCCAGCAGCTTTCAGGGCGGGGGCCCCACCGGGGAGCTGTTTTTT
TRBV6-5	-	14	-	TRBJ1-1	CASSYSNRDPEAFF	TGTGCCAGCAGTTACTCGAACAGGGACCCTGAAGCTTTCTTT
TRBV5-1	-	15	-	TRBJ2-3	CASSLEGPRGGTQYF	TGCGCCAGCAGCTTGGAGGGGCCCCGGGGAGGTACGCAGTATTTT
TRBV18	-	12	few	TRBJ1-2	CASSPAEYGYTF	TGTGCCAGCTCACCGGCCGAGTATGGCTACACCTTC
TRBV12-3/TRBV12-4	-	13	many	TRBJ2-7	CASSFIPPYEQYF	TGTGCCAGCAGTTTTATTCCTCCCTACGAGCAGTACTTC
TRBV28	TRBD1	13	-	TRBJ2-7	CACRGQDSYEQYF	TGTGCCTGCAGAGGACAGGACTCCTACGAGCAGTACTTC
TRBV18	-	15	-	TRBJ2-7	CASPPRQGISYEQYF	TGTGCCAGCCCACCACGGCAGGGTATCTCTTACGAGCAGTACTTC